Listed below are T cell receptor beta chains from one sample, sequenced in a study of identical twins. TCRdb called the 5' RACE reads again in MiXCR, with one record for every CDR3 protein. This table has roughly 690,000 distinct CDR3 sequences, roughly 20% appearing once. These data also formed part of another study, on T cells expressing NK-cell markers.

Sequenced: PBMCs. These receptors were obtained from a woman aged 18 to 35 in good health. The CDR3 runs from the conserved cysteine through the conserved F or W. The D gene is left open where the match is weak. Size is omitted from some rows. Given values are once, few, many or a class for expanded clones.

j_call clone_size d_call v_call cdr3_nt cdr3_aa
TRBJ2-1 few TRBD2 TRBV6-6 TGTGCCAGCAGTCTAGCGGGAGTCCAGTTCTTC CASSLAGVQFF
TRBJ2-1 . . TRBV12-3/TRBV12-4 TGTGCCAGCAGTAAGCGCAACTCCTACAATGAGCAGTTCTTC CASSKRNSYNEQFF
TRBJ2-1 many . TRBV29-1 TGCAGCGTTGAAATCGGCAGCCTGGGTGAGCAGTTCTTC CSVEIGSLGEQFF
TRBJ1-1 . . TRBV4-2 TGTGCCAGCAGGACCGGTTCCACTGAAGCTTTCTTT CASRTGSTEAFF
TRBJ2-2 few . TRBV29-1 TGCAGCGTTACCACCGTCCGCCCCACCGGGGAGCTGTTTTTT CSVTTVRPTGELFF
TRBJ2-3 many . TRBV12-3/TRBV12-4 TGTGCCAGCAGTAGGGGGCGGGAAGATACGCAGTATTTT CASSRGREDTQYF
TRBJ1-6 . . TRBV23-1 TGCGCCAGCAGTCGGGGCGCCTACTCCTATAATTCACCCCTCCACTTT CASSRGAYSYNSPLHF
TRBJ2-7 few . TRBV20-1 TGCAGTGCTCCAGTCGGGGGTTTCAACTACGAGCAGTACTTC CSAPVGGFNYEQYF
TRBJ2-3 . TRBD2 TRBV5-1 TGCGCCAGCACCTCCGCGCTAGCGGGGGTCTCTAGCACAGATACGCAGTATTTT CASTSALAGVSSTDTQYF
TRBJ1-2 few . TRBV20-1 TGCAGTGCGAGCCCAACAGGGTGGAGGGGCTACACCTTC CSASPTGWRGYTF
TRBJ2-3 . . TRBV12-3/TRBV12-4 TGTGCCAGCAGTTTGTACATCAGCACAGATACGCAGTATTTT CASSLYISTDTQYF
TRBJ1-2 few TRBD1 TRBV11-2 TGTGCCAGCAGCACCCGGACAGGGCAAAACTATGGCTACACCTTC CASSTRTGQNYGYTF
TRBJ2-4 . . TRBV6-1 TGTGCCAGCAGTGAAGCGCTTCGGGTAGCGGATATAGCCAAAAACATTCAGTACTTC CASSEALRVADIAKNIQYF
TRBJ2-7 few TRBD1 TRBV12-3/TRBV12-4 TGTGCCAGCAGTTCCCTACCAGGACAGGGACTCAACTACGAGCAGTACTTC CASSSLPGQGLNYEQYF
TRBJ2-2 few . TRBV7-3 TGTGCCAGCAGGTCAACCGGGGAGCTGTTTTTT CASRSTGELFF
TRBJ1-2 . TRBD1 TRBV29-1 TGCAGCGTTGGGGGACAGGACTATGGCTACACCTTC CSVGGQDYGYTF
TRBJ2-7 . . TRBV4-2 TGTGCCAGTGTGGGTCCACGATACGAGCAGTACTTC CASVGPRYEQYF
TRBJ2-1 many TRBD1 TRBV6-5 TGTGCCAGCAGTTACTCGTCACAGGGGGCGCGCAATGAGCAGTTCTTC CASSYSSQGARNEQFF
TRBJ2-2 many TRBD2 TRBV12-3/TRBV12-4 TGTGCCAGCACTTGGACTAGCGGGAGTGTCGGGGAGCTGTTTTTT CASTWTSGSVGELFF
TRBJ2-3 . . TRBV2 TGTGCCAGCGAGGCGGGGACTGGGGGAGATACGCAGTATTTT CASEAGTGGDTQYF
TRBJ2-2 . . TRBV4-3 TGCGCCAGCAGCCAAATGAGGAGCCGGTACACCGGGGAGCTGTTTTTT CASSQMRSRYTGELFF
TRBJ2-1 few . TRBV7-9 TGTGCCAGCAGCTTAACCGAGACAGCCTACAATGAGCAGTTCTTC CASSLTETAYNEQFF
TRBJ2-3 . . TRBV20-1 TGCAGTGCACACACCCCGGGACTTCTAAAGGAAGATACGCAGTATTTT CSAHTPGLLKEDTQYF
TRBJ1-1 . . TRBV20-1 TGCAGTGCCCTGCCACAGGGACGTAACACTGAAGCTTTCTTT CSALPQGRNTEAFF
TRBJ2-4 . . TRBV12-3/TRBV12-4 TGTGCCAGCAGCCACCGTCCCGTAGTAGCCAAAAACATTCAGTACTTC CASSHRPVVAKNIQYF
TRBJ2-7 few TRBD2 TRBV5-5 TGTGCCAGCAGCTTGGCCCGAGGCGGGGGTGACGAGCAGTACTTC CASSLARGGGDEQYF
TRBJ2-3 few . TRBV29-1 TGCAGCGATTACAGGGTTTCAGATACGCAGTATTTT CSDYRVSDTQYF
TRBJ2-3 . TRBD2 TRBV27 TGTGCCAGCAGCCGCCCGGGACTACCTACTTCTAGCACAGATACGCAGTATTTT CASSRPGLPTSSTDTQYF
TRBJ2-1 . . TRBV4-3 TGCGCCAGCAGCCAAGATCTCGGGGCCAGCTCCTACAATGAGCAGTTCTTC CASSQDLGASSYNEQFF
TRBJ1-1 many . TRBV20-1 TGCAGTGCTCGGCCGGGGGGCGAAGGCACTGAAGCTTTCTTT CSARPGGEGTEAFF
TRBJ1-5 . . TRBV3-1 TGTGCCAGCAGCCCCAGGGATCAGCCCCAGCATTTT CASSPRDQPQHF
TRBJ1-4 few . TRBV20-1 TGCAGTGCTACCAGAACGGGGGGGGCAAATGAAAAACTGTTTTTT CSATRTGGANEKLFF
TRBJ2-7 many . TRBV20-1 TGCAGTGCTAGAGACCCTTTTACAGGGTCCCCCTACGAGCAGTACTTC CSARDPFTGSPYEQYF
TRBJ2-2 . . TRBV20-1 TGCAGTGCTAGAAATTTAGTCACGGGGGAGCTGTTTTTT CSARNLVTGELFF
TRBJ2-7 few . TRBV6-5 TGTGCCAGCAGTTATGCCGCTAGCAAATTTTACGAGCAGTACTTC CASSYAASKFYEQYF
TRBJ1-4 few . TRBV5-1 TGCGCCAGCAGCGCACGGATGGAGCAGGGGCAGGAAAAACTGTTTTTT CASSARMEQGQEKLFF
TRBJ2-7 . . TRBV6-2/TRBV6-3 TGTGCCAGCAGCGAGGAGGGGGGCAGAGACGAGCAGTACTTC CASSEEGGRDEQYF
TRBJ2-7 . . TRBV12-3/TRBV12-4 TGTGCCAGCAGTCTAACGTTGAAGGAGACCTACGAGCAGTACTTC CASSLTLKETYEQYF
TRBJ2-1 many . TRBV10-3 TGTGCCATCAGTGTAGTTCGGGATGAGCAGTTCTTC CAISVVRDEQFF
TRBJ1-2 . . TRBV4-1 TGCGCCAGCAGCCAATCCATGACTGTTACCTTC CASSQSMTVTF
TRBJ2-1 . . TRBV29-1 TGCAGCGTTGAAGATCGACCACTTCTCGGGAGTTCCTACAATGAGCAGTTCTTC CSVEDRPLLGSSYNEQFF
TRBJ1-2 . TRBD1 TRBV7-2 TGTGCCAGCAGCACGGCGCCGGGACAGGGCTATGGCTACACCTTC CASSTAPGQGYGYTF
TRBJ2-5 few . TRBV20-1 TGCAGTGCTAGAGACGGGGCGGGGGAGACCCAGTACTTC CSARDGAGETQYF
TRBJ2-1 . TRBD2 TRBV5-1 TGCGCCAGCAGCTCTTCAGCGGGGTACAATGAGCAGTTCTTC CASSSSAGYNEQFF
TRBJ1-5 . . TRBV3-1 TGTGCCAGCAGCCAACTAGGGTCCAATCAGCCCCAGCATTTT CASSQLGSNQPQHF
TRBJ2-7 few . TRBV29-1 TGCAGCGTTGGTGTGGCCGACGGTTCCTACGAGCAGTACTTC CSVGVADGSYEQYF
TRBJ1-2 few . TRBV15 TGTGCCACCAGCGAGCGGGGACCTAATTATGGCTACACCTTC CATSERGPNYGYTF
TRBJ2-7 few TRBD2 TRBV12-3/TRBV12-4 TGTGCCAGCAGTTTTGTGGCGGGAGGTCTCTACGAGCAGTACTTC CASSFVAGGLYEQYF
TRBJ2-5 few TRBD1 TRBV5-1 TGCGCCAGCGGGCCGACAGGGCCAGAGACCCAGTACTTC CASGPTGPETQYF